The T cell receptor (beta chain) under discussion was sequenced for a study of CD8 T cells in Susac syndrome. Random hexamers primed reverse transcription of about 0.5 to 1 ug RNA. An immunoSEQ multiplex PCR generated amplified TCR beta CDR3 products spanning 54 Vbeta and 13 Jbeta. TCRdb reprocessed the immunoSEQ multiplex PCR reads with MiXCR, giving one entry per CDR3 protein. There are about 300,000 distinct CDR3 sequences in the sample; 89% occur only once, and approximately 0.2% lies in the top ten. CD8+ and CD4+ T cells from blood underwent TCR beta sequencing. TEMRA cells were FACS-enriched and CD8+ and CD4+ T cells negatively isolated. Input material: CD8+ T cells from PBMCs. This TCR derives from a human donor with multiple sclerosis.

The CDR3 region is CASSAGTSGRLGGELFF. For the CDR3, the DNA is TGTGCCAGCAGCGCGGGGACTAGCGGGAGATTGGGCGGGGAGCTGTTTTTT. V gene TRBV7-2 combines with J gene TRBJ2-2; 14 bases are shared with TRBD2. This CDR3 has 17 amino acids. Germline V lookup: CDR1 SGHTA, CDR2 FQGNSA. The V gene end was trimmed by 5 bases and the J gene end by 7 bases; junction bases not matched to a gene: 9.